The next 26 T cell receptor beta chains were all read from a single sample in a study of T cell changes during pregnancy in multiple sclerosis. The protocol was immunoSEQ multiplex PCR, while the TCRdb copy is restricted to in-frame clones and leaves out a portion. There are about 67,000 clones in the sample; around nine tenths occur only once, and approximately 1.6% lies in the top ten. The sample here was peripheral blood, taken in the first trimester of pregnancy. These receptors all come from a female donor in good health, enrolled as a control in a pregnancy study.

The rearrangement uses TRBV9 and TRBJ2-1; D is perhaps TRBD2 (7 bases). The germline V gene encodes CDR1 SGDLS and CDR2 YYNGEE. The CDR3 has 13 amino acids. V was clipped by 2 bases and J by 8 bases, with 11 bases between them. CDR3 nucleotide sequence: TGTGCCAGCAGCGTTGGGGGGGGCGATGAGCAGTTCTTC. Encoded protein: CASSVGGGDEQFF.

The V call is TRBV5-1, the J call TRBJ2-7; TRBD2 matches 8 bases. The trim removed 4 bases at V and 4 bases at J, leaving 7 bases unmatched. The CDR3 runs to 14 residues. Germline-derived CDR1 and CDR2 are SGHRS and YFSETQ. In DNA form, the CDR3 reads TGCGCCAGCAGCCGTCTGGGCGGGAGGTACGAGCAGTACTTC. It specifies CASSRLGGRYEQYF. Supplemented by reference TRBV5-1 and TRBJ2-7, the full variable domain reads KAGVTQTPRYLIKTRGQQVTLSCSPISGHRSVSWYQQTPGQGLQFLFEYFSETQRNKGNFPGRFSGRQFSNSRSEMNVSTLELGDSALYLCASSRLGGRYEQYFGPGTRLTVT.

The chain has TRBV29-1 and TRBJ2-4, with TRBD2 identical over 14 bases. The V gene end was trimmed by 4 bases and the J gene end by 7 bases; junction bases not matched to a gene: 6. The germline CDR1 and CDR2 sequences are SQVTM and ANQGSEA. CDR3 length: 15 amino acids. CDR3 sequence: CSVAATSGRANIQYF. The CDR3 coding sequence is TGCAGCGTTGCGGCGACTAGCGGGAGGGCGAACATTCAGTACTTC.

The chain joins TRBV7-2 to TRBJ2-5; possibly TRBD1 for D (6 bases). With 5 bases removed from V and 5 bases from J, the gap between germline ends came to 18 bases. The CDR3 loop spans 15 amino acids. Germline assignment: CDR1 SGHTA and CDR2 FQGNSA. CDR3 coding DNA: TGTGCCAGCAGCCAGACCTCAGGGGTCATCGAGACCCAGTACTTC. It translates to CASSQTSGVIETQYF.

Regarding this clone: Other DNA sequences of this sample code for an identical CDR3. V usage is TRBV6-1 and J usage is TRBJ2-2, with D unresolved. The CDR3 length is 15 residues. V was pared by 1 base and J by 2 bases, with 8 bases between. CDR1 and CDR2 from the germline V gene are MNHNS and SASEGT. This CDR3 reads CASSEGLANTGELFF. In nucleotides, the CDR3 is TGTGCCAGCAGTGAAGGGCTGGCAAACACCGGGGAGCTGTTTTTT.

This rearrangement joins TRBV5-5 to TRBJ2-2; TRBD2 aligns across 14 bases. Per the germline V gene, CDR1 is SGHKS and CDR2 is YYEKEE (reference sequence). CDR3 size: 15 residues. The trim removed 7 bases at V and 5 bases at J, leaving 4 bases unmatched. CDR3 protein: CASSTSGRATGELFF. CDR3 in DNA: TGTGCCAGCTCGACTAGCGGGAGGGCGACCGGGGAGCTGTTTTTT.

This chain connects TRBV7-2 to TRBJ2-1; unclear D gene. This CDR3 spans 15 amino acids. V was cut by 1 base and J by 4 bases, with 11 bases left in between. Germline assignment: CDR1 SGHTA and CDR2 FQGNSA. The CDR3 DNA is TGTGCCAGCAGCTTAGTCTATAGAGGTTACAATGAGCAGTTCTTC. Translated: CASSLVYRGYNEQFF.

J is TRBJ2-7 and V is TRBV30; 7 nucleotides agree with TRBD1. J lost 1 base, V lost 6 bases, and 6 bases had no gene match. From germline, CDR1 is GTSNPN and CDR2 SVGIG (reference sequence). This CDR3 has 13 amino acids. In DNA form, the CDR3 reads TGTGCCTGTACAGGGGCCGAGTCCTACGAGCAGTACTTC. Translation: CACTGAESYEQYF. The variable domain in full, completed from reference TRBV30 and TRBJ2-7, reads SQTIHQWPATLVQPVGSPLSLECTVEGTSNPNLYWYRQAAGRGLQLLFYSVGIGQISSEVPQNLSASRPQDRQFILSSKKLLLSDSGFYLCACTGAESYEQYFGPGTRLTVT.

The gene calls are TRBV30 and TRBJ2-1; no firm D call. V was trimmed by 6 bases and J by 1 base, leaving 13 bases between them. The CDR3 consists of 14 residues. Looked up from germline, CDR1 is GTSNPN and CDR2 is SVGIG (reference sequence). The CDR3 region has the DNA TGTGCCTGCCAAGAGGTACTTTCCTACAATGAGCAGTTCTTC. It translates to CACQEVLSYNEQFF.

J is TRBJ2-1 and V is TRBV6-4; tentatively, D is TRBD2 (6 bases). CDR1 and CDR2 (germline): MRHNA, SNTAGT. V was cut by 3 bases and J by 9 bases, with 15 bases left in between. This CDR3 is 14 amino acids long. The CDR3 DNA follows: TGTGCCAGCAGTGAAGACGGGACTTTACGTGAGCAGTTCTTC. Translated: CASSEDGTLREQFF.

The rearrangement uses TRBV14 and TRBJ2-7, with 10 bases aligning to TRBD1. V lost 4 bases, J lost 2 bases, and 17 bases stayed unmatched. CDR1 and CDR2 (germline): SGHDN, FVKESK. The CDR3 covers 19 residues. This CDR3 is CASSRRDTGTGVPPYEQYF. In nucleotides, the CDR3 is TGTGCCAGCAGCCGACGAGATACCGGGACAGGGGTCCCCCCCTACGAGCAGTACTTC. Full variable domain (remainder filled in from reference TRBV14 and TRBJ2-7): EAGVTQFPSHSVIEKGQTVTLRCDPISGHDNLYWYRRVMGKEIKFLLHFVKESKQDESGMPNNRFLAERTGGTYSTLKVQPAELEDSGVYFCASSRRDTGTGVPPYEQYFGPGTRLTVT.

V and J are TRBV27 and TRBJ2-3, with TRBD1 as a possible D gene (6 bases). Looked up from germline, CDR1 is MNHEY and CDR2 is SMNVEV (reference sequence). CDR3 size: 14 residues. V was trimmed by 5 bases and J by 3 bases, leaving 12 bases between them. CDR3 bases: TGTGCCAGCAGTCACAGGGAAACAACAGATACGCAGTATTTT. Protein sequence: CASSHRETTDTQYF.

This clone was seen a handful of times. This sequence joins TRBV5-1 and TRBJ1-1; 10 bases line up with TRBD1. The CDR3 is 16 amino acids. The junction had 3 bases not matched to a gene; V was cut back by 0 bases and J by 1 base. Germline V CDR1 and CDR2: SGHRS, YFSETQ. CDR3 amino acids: CASSLAWTGGNTEAFF. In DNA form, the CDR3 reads TGCGCCAGCAGCTTGGCCTGGACAGGGGGGAACACTGAAGCTTTCTTT.

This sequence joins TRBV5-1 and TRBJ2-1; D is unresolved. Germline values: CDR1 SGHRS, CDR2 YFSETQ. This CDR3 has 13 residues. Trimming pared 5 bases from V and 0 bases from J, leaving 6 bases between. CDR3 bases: TGCGCCAGCAGAATTAGCTCCTACAATGAGCAGTTCTTC. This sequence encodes CASRISSYNEQFF.

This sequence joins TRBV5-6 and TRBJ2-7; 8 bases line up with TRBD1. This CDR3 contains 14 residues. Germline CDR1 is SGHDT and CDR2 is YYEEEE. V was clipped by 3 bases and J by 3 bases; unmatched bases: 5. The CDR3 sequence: CASSYWTGNYEQYF. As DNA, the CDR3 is TGTGCCAGCAGCTACTGGACAGGGAACTACGAGCAGTACTTC.

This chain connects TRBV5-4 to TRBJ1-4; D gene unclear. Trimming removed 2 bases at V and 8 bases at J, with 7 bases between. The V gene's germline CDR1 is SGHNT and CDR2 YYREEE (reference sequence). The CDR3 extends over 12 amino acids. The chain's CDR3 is CASSLIGEKLFF. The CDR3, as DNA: TGTGCCAGCAGCTTAATCGGGGAAAAACTGTTTTTT.

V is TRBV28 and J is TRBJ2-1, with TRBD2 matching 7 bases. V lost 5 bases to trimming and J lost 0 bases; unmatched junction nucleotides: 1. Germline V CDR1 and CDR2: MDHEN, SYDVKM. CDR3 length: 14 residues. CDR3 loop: CASSRTSSYNEQFF. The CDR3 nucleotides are TGTGCCAGCAGTCGGACTAGCTCCTACAATGAGCAGTTCTTC.

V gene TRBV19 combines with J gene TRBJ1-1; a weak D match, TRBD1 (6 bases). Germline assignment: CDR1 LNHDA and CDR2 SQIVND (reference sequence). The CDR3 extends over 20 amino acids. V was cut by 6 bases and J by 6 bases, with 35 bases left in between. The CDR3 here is CASSPIGPLLQGTRTAEAFF. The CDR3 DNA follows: TGTGCCAGTAGCCCCATCGGTCCCCTTTTACAGGGTACGAGGACGGCTGAAGCTTTCTTT. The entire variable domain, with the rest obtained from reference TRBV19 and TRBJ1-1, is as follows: DGGITQSPKYLFRKEGQNVTLSCEQNLNHDAMYWYRQDPGQGLRLIYYSQIVNDFQKGDIAEGYSVSREKKESFPLTVTSAQKNPTAFYLCASSPIGPLLQGTRTAEAFFGQGTRLTVV.

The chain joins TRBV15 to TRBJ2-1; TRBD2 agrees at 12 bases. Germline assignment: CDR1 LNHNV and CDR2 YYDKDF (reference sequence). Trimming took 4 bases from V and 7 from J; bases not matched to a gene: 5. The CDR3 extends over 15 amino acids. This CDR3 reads CATSMTSGSWNEQFF. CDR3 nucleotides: TGTGCCACCAGCATGACTAGCGGGAGTTGGAATGAGCAGTTCTTC.

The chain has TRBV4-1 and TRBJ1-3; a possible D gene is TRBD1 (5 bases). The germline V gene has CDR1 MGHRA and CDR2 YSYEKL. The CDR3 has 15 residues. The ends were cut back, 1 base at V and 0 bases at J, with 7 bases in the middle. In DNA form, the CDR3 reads TGCGCCAGCAGCCAAGTCGGGGGCTCTGGAAACACCATATATTTT. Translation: CASSQVGGSGNTIYF.

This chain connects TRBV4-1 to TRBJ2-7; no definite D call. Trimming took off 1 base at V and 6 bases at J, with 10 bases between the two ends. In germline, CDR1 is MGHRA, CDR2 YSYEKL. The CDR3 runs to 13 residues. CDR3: CASSQVPSGEQYF. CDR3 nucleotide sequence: TGCGCCAGCAGCCAAGTCCCCTCCGGCGAGCAGTACTTC.

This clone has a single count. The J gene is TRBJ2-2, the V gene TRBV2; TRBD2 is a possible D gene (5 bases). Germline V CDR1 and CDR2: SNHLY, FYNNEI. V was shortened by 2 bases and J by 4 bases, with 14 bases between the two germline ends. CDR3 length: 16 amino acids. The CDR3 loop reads CASSEYEGVFTGELFF. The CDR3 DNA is TGTGCCAGCAGTGAATACGAGGGAGTGTTCACCGGGGAGCTGTTTTTT.

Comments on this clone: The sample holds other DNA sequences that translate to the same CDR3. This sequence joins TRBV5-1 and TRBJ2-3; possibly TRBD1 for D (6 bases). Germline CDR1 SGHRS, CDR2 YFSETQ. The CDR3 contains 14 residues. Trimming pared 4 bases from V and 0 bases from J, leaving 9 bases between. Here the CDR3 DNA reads TGCGCCAGCAGCCTCGGACAGAGCACAGATACGCAGTATTTT. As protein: CASSLGQSTDTQYF. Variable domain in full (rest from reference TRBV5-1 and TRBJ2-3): KAGVTQTPRYLIKTRGQQVTLSCSPISGHRSVSWYQQTPGQGLQFLFEYFSETQRNKGNFPGRFSGRQFSNSRSEMNVSTLELGDSALYLCASSLGQSTDTQYFGPGTRLTVL.

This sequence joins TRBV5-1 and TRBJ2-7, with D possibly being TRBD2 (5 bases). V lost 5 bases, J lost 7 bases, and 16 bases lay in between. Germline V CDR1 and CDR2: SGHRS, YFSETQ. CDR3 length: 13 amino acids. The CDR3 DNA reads TGCGCCAGCAGGTCTGGTGCGGGCTGGGAGCAGTACTTC. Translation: CASRSGAGWEQYF.

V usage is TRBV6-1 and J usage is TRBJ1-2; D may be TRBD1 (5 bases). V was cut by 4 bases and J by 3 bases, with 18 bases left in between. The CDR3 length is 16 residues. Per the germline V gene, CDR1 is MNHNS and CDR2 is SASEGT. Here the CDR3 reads CASSGSSGSNYYGYTF. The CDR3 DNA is TGTGCCAGCAGTGGAAGTTCAGGGTCGAATTACTATGGCTACACCTTC.

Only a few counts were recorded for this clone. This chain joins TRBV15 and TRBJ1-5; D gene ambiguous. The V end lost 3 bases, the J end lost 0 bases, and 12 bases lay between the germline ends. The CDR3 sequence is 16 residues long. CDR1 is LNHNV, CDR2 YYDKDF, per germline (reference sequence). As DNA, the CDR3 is TGTGCCACCAGCAGTCGACATAACCTTAGCAATCAGCCCCAGCATTTT. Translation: CATSSRHNLSNQPQHF.